The 14 T cell receptor beta chains below come from one sample, sequenced in a study of CD8 T cells in Susac syndrome. RNA in amounts of about 0.5 to 1 ug was reverse transcribed with random hexamers. MiXCR, run by TCRdb on the immunoSEQ multiplex PCR reads, gives a single entry per CDR3 protein. The repertoire includes 250,000 to 300,000 distinct CDR3 sequences, 70% to 90% of them detected once, and over 0.1% sits in the top ten. Sequencing was done on a sample of CD8+ T cells from PBMCs. The receptors originated from a human donor with multiple sclerosis.

The J gene is TRBJ1-4, the V gene TRBV5-1, with TRBD1 as a possible D gene (5 bases). This CDR3 region has 16 residues. The V gene's germline CDR1 is SGHRS and CDR2 YFSETQ. The V gene lost 1 base and the J gene lost 0 bases, with 10 bases spanning the gap. CDR3: CASSLLPGATNEKLFF. The CDR3 DNA sequence: TGCGCCAGCAGCTTGCTCCCGGGGGCAACTAATGAAAAACTGTTTTTT.

The chain links TRBV11-2 to TRBJ2-3; no firm D call. The V and J ends lost 2 bases and 1 base respectively, with 4 bases between them. The germline V gene has CDR1 SGHAT and CDR2 FQNNGV. The CDR3 extends over 13 amino acids. The CDR3 nucleotides are TGTGCCAGCAGCTTACGTCGCACAGATACGCAGTATTTT. Translation gives CASSLRRTDTQYF.

The chain combines TRBV24-1 with TRBJ2-3; 8 nucleotides match TRBD2. With V trimmed by 5 bases and J by 7 bases, 7 bases remained unmatched. Germline V gives CDR1 KGHDR, CDR2 SFDVKD. This CDR3 region has 14 residues. The CDR3 protein is CATSGAGARNTQYF. CDR3 DNA: TGTGCCACCAGTGGAGCGGGAGCTAGGAATACGCAGTATTTT.

This clonotype was detected only a few times. The rearrangement joins TRBV6-1 to TRBJ2-1, with D unclear. Germline V gives CDR1 MNHNS, CDR2 SASEGT. The V and J ends lost 7 bases and 8 bases respectively, with 9 bases between them. The CDR3 is made up of 11 amino acids. The CDR3 nucleotides read TGTGCCAGCACCCGGACCCATGAGCAGTTCTTC. Encoded protein: CASTRTHEQFF.

The V call is TRBV24-1, the J call TRBJ2-3; 7 bases are shared with TRBD2. The CDR3 consists of 16 residues. Germline V gene lookup returns CDR1 KGHDR and CDR2 SFDVKD. With V trimmed by 3 bases and J by 0 bases, 5 bases remained unmatched. The CDR3 region is CATSDEGRDSTDTQYF. For the CDR3, the DNA is TGTGCCACCAGTGATGAGGGGAGGGACAGCACAGATACGCAGTATTTT.

The CDR3 here is CASSFLAVLAGPYEQYF. In DNA form, the CDR3 reads TGTGCCAGCAGTTTCTTGGCTGTGTTAGCGGGACCCTACGAGCAGTACTTC. The V gene is TRBV28, the J gene TRBJ2-7; TRBD2 matches at 8 bases. The CDR3 length is 17 residues. The V segment lost 3 bases and the J segment 2 bases; nucleotides outside the gene matches: 12. The germline gives CDR1 MDHEN, CDR2 SYDVKM.

V is TRBV28 and J is TRBJ1-1; no clear D. This CDR3 comprises 11 residues. Trimming pared 8 bases from V and 10 bases from J, leaving 14 bases between. Germline lookup yields CDR1 MDHEN and CDR2 SYDVKM. DNA for the CDR3: TGTGCCAGCCATAAAACGGGAGTAGCTTTCTTT. Amino acids: CASHKTGVAFF.

The rearrangement uses TRBV7-9 and TRBJ2-3, with 7 nucleotides matching TRBD2. With 3 bases clipped from V and 3 bases from J, the junction kept 12 bases outside the gene matches. The CDR3 totals 17 residues. Germline V gene sequence: CDR1 SEHNR, CDR2 FQNEAQ (reference sequence). The CDR3, as DNA: TGTGCCAGCAGCTTCCCGGTAAAGGGTAGCGGGACAGATACGCAGTATTTT. This codes for CASSFPVKGSGTDTQYF.

The V call is TRBV7-9, the J call TRBJ2-7; 7 bases agree with TRBD1. V shed 8 bases, J shed 2 bases, and the junction held 9 bases outside the gene matches. The CDR3 runs to 14 residues. Germline V gene lookup returns CDR1 SEHNR and CDR2 FQNEAQ (reference sequence). This chain's CDR3 is CASSGGQATYEQYF. The DNA for the CDR3 is TGTGCCAGCTCTGGTGGACAGGCCACCTACGAGCAGTACTTC.

This chain links TRBV3-1 with TRBJ1-2; D is unclear. V dropped 1 base and J dropped 4 bases, with 7 bases sitting between them. This CDR3 is built from 13 residues. Germline lookup yields CDR1 LGHDT and CDR2 YNNKEL (reference sequence). CDR3: CASSQGHIYGYTF. In nucleotides, the CDR3 is TGTGCCAGCAGCCAAGGTCATATCTATGGCTACACCTTC.

The chain combines TRBV27 with TRBJ1-2, with 8 bases fitting TRBD1. The CDR3 spans 15 residues. CDR1 and CDR2 from the germline V gene are MNHEY and SMNVEV (reference sequence). The trim removed 0 bases at V and 4 bases at J, leaving 4 bases unmatched. CDR3 region: CASSLSRDRLYGYTF. CDR3 bases: TGTGCCAGCAGTTTATCCAGGGACAGGCTCTATGGCTACACCTTC.

The genes are TRBV9 and TRBJ2-7; TRBD2 matches at 9 bases. Looked up from germline, CDR1 is SGDLS and CDR2 is YYNGEE. V trimming: 0 bases; J trimming: 5 bases; junction bases outside the gene matches: 6. The CDR3 is 15 residues long. The CDR3: CASSVGGSGSHEQYF. The DNA of the CDR3 is TGTGCCAGCAGCGTAGGTGGTAGCGGGAGTCACGAGCAGTACTTC.

Turning to this clonotype: One end of the junction is discordant with germline, which a read error may explain. V gene TRBV7-7 combines with J gene TRBJ2-7, with D perhaps TRBD1 or TRBD2 (5 bases each). CDR1 SSHAT and CDR2 FNYEAQ come from the germline V gene (reference sequence). This CDR3 spans 16 amino acids. CDR3 sequence: CASSEGLSDGTYEQYF. As DNA, the CDR3 is TGTGCTAGCAGCGAGGGGTTGTCGGACGGGACCTACGAGCAGTACTTC.

The chain links TRBV20-1 to TRBJ2-3, with D hard to call. The CDR3 length is 16 residues. The germline V and J ends were trimmed by 5 bases and 0 bases, with 18 bases remaining between them. Germline V CDR1 and CDR2: DFQATT, SNEGSKA (reference sequence). DNA of the CDR3: TGCAGTGCTTCTGACCGACACAGCCCTAGCACAGATACGCAGTATTTT. This translates into CSASDRHSPSTDTQYF.